This T cell receptor beta chain stems from a study of CD8+ T cells in alopecia areata. Study overall: The drug, tofacitinib, lasted 6 to 18 months, followed by 6 months off drug.

Germline assignment: CDR1 SEHNR and CDR2 FQNEAQ (reference sequence). V was clipped by 1 base and J by 8 bases; unmatched bases: 4. This CDR3 has 14 amino acids. RNA, once extracted, was reverse transcribed into cDNA for use as the sequencing template. Sequencing used immunoSEQ multiplex PCR; TCRdb keeps in-frame clones, though not all of them. The sample yields hundreds of thousands of clones, 50% to 60% seen once. Worth noting for this clone: The antigen is undetermined.

Study outcomes and limitations: Sharing of TCRs across patients appeared less clear than in mice, possibly for HLA-related reasons.

In alopecia areata patients, both lesional scalp punch biopsies and peripheral blood were collected. The starting material was CD4+ T cells sorted from blood, obtained at week 0. The receptor was isolated from a human donor with alopecia areata. This chain links TRBV7-9 with TRBJ1-4; 7 bases map to TRBD1. Here the CDR3 reads CASSLGTGWEKLFF. As DNA, the CDR3 is TGTGCCAGCAGCTTAGGGACAGGTTGGGAAAAACTGTTTTTT.